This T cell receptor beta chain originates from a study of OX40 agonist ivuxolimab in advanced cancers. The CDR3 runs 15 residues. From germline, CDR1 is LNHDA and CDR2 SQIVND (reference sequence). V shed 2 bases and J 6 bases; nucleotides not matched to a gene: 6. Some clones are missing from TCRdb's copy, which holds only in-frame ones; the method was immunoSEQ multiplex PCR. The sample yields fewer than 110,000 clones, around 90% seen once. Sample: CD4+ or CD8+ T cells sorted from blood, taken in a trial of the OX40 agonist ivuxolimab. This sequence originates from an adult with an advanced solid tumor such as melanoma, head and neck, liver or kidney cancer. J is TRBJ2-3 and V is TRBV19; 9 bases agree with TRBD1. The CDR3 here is CASSIRHRGLDTQYF. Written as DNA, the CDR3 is TGTGCCAGTAGTATACGGCACAGGGGGCTGGATACGCAGTATTTT.